This T cell receptor beta chain was sequenced in a study of blood T cell repertoires in COVID-19. Across the study: Nucleic acid was either cDNA or gDNA, and it came from T cells, B-cell-depleted T cells, or PBMCs.

As processed by the authors: Reference gene primer amplification gave estimated nucleated cell counts. Generated by immunoSEQ multiplex PCR, the TCRdb table keeps only in-frame clones and is missing some. Clone size and the V and J calls come from that table; the DNA yielded D and trimming. The table records about 280,000 clones, over 80% of them present only once. Participants were placed into cohorts based on the clinical history they reported. V gave up 8 bases and J gave up 8 bases, with 13 bases separating them. The CDR3 is 12 residues long. In germline, CDR1 is SNHLY, CDR2 FYNNEI. This receptor was taken from a woman between 25 and 40 years old with acute COVID-19. Sample: PBMCs or T cells enriched from blood (not recorded which). The chain is built from TRBV2 and TRBJ2-1; D is unresolved. This chain's CDR3 is CASAALGHEQFF. Written as DNA, the CDR3 is TGTGCCAGCGCGGCCCTCGGCCATGAGCAGTTCTTC.